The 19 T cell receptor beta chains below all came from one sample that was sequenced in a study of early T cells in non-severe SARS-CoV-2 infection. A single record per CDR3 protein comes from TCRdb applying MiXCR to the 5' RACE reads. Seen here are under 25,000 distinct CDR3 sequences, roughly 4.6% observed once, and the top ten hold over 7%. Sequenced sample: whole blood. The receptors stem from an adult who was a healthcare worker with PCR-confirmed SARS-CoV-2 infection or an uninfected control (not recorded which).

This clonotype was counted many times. The CDR3 DNA reads TGTGCCAGCAGATATCGACGGAACTATAATTCACCCCTCCACTTT. Its protein is CASRYRRNYNSPLHF. The chain uses TRBV5-6 and TRBJ1-6; D is unresolved. Trimming pared 5 bases from V and 3 bases from J, leaving 12 bases between. This CDR3 has 15 residues. CDR1 and CDR2 (germline): SGHDT, YYEEEE. The complete variable domain, with remaining parts taken from reference TRBV5-6 and TRBJ1-6, reads DAGVTQSPTHLIKTRGQQVTLRCSPKSGHDTVSWYQQALGQGPQFIFQYYEEEERQRGNFPDRFSGHQFPNYSSELNVNALLLGDSALYLCASRYRRNYNSPLHFGNGTRLTVT.

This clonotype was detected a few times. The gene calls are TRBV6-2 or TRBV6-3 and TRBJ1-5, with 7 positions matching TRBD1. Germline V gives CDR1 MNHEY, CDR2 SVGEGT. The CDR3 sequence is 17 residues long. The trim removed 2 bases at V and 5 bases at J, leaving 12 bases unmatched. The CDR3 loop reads CASSYAMPGQRYQPQHF. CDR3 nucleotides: TGTGCCAGCAGTTACGCGATGCCGGGACAGAGATATCAGCCCCAGCATTTT.

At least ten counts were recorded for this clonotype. The CDR3 DNA reads as TGTGCCAGCAGAAGACTAGCGGGGGATAATGCCAATGAGCAGTTCTTC. This translates into CASRRLAGDNANEQFF. The chain carries TRBV2 and TRBJ2-1, with 12 nucleotides matching TRBD2. V lost 6 bases to trimming and J lost 6 bases; unmatched junction nucleotides: 9. Germline assignment: CDR1 SNHLY and CDR2 FYNNEI. The CDR3 has 16 residues.

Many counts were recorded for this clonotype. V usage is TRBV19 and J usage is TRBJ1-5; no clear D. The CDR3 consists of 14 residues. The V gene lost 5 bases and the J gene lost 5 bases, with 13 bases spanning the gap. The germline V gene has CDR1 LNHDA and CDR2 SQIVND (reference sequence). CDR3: CASSFRAGDQPQHF. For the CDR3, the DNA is TGTGCCAGTAGTTTCCGCGCTGGGGATCAGCCCCAGCATTTT.

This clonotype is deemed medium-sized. CDR3 amino acids: CASSLFSANTEAFF. The CDR3 nucleotides read TGCGCCAGCAGCTTGTTTTCGGCGAACACTGAAGCTTTCTTT. The V and J genes are TRBV5-1 and TRBJ1-1; D not resolved. Germline values: CDR1 SGHRS, CDR2 YFSETQ. V shed 1 base and J shed 1 base, with 8 bases lying between them. The CDR3 totals 14 residues.

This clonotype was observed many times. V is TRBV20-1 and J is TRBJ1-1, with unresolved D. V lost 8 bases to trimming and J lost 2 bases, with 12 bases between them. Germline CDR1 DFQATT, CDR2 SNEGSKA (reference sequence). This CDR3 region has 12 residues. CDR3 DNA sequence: TGCAGTAGGGATCGGGTAAACACTGAAGCTTTCTTT. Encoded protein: CSRDRVNTEAFF.

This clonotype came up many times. CDR3 in amino acids: CASSFYSGGNYNEQFF. For the CDR3, the DNA is TGTGCCAGCAGCTTCTACAGCGGGGGAAACTACAATGAGCAGTTCTTC. The gene calls are TRBV7-9 and TRBJ2-1; 8 bases align to TRBD2. Per the germline V gene, CDR1 is SEHNR and CDR2 is FQNEAQ (reference sequence). This CDR3 contains 16 residues. V lost 3 bases, J lost 3 bases, and 7 bases stayed unmatched.

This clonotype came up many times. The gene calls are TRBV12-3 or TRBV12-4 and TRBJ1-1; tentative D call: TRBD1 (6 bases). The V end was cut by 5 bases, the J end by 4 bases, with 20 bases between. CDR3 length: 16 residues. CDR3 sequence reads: CASSPSSLTGATEAFF. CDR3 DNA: TGTGCCAGCAGTCCCTCAAGTTTGACAGGAGCCACTGAAGCTTTCTTT.

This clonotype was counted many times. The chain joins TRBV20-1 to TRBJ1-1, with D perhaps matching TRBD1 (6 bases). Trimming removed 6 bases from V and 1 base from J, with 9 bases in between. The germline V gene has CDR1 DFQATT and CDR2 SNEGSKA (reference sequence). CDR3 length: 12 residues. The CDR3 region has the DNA TGCAGTGCCCAGGACAGGAACACTGAAGCTTTCTTT. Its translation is CSAQDRNTEAFF.

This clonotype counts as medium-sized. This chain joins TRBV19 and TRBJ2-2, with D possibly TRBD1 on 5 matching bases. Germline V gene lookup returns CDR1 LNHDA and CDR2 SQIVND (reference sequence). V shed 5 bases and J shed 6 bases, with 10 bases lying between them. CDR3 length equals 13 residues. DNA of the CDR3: TGTGCCAGTAGTGCGCAGGGTCCCGGGGAGCTGTTTTTT. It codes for CASSAQGPGELFF.

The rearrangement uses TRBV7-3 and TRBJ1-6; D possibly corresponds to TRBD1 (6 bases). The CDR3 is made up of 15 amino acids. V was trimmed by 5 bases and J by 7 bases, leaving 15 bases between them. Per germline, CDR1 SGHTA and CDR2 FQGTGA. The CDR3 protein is CASSVDSGPNSPLHF. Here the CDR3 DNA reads TGTGCCAGCAGCGTGGACAGTGGCCCGAATTCACCCCTCCACTTT.

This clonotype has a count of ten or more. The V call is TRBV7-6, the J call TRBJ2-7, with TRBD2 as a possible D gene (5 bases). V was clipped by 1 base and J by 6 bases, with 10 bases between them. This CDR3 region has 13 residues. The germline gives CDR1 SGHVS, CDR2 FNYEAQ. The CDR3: CASSLGRFSEQYF. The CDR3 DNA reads TGTGCCAGCAGCTTAGGGAGGTTTAGCGAGCAGTACTTC.

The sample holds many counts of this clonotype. The DNA of the CDR3 is TGCAGTGCTAAAACTACCTACGAGCAGTACTTC. Amino acid sequence: CSAKTTYEQYF. The chain combines TRBV20-1 with TRBJ2-7; no definite D call. This CDR3 contains 11 residues. Trimming stripped 4 bases from V and 2 bases from J, with 6 bases between. Per the germline V gene, CDR1 is DFQATT and CDR2 is SNEGSKA (reference sequence).

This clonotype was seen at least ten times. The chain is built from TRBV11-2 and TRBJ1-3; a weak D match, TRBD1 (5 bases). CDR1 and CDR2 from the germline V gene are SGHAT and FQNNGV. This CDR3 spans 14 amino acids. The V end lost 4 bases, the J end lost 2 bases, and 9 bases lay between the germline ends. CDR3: CASSSPRAGNTIYF. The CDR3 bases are TGTGCCAGCAGCTCACCCAGGGCTGGAAACACCATATATTTT. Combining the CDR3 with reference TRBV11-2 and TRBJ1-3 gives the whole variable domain EAGVAQSPRYKIIEKRQSVAFWCNPISGHATLYWYQQILGQGPKLLIQFQNNGVVDDSQLPKDRFSAERLKGVDSTLKIQPAKLEDSAVYLCASSSPRAGNTIYFGEGSWLTVV.

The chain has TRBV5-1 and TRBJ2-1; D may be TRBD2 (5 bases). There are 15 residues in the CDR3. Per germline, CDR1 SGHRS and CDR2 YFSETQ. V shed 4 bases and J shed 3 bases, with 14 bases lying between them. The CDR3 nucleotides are TGCGCCAGCAGCCCCAGCCGGGGTTACTACAATGAGCAGTTCTTC. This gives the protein CASSPSRGYYNEQFF.

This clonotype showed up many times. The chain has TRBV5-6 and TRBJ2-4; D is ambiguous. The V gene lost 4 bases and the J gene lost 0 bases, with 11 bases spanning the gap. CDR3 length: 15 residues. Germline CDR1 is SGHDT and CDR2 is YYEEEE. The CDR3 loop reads CASSDGLLAKNIQYF. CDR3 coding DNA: TGTGCCAGCAGCGATGGGCTCCTAGCCAAAAACATTCAGTACTTC.

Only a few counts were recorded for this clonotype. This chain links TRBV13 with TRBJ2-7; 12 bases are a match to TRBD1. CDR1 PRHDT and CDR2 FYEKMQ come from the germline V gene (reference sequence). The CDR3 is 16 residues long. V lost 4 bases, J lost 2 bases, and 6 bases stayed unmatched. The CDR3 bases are TGTGCCAGCAGCTACGCCGGGACAGGGGGCCCCTACGAGCAGTACTTC. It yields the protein CASSYAGTGGPYEQYF.

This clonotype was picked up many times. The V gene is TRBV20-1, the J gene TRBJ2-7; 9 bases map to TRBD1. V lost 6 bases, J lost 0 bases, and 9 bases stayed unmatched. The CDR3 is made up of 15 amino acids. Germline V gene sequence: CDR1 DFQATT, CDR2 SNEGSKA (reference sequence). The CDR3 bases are TGCAGTGCCCCCAAACCGGGACAGGGCTCCTACGAGCAGTACTTC. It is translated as CSAPKPGQGSYEQYF.

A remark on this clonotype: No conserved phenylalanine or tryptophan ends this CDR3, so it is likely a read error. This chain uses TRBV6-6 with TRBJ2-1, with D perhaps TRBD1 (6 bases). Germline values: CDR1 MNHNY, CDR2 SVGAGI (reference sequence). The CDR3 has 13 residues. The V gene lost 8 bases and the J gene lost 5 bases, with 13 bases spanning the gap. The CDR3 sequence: CASDDRRNNEQFV. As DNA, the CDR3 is TGTGCCAGCGATGACAGGCGGAACAATGAGCAGTTCGTC.